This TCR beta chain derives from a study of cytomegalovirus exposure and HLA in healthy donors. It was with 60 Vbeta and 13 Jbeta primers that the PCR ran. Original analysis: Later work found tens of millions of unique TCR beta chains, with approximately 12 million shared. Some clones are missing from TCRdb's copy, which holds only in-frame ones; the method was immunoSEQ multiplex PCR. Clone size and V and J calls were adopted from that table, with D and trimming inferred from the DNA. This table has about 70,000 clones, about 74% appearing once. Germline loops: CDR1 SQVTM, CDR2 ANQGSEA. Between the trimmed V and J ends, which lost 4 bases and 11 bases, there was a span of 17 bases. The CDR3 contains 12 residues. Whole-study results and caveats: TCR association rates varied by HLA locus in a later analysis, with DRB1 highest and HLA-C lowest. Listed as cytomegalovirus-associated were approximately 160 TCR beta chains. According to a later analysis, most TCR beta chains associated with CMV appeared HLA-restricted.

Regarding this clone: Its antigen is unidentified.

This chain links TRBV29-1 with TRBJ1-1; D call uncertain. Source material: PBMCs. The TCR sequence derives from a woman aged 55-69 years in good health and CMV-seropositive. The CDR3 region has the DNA TGCAGCGTTGGGGAGCGCCCATTAATGGCTTTCTTT. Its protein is CSVGERPLMAFF.